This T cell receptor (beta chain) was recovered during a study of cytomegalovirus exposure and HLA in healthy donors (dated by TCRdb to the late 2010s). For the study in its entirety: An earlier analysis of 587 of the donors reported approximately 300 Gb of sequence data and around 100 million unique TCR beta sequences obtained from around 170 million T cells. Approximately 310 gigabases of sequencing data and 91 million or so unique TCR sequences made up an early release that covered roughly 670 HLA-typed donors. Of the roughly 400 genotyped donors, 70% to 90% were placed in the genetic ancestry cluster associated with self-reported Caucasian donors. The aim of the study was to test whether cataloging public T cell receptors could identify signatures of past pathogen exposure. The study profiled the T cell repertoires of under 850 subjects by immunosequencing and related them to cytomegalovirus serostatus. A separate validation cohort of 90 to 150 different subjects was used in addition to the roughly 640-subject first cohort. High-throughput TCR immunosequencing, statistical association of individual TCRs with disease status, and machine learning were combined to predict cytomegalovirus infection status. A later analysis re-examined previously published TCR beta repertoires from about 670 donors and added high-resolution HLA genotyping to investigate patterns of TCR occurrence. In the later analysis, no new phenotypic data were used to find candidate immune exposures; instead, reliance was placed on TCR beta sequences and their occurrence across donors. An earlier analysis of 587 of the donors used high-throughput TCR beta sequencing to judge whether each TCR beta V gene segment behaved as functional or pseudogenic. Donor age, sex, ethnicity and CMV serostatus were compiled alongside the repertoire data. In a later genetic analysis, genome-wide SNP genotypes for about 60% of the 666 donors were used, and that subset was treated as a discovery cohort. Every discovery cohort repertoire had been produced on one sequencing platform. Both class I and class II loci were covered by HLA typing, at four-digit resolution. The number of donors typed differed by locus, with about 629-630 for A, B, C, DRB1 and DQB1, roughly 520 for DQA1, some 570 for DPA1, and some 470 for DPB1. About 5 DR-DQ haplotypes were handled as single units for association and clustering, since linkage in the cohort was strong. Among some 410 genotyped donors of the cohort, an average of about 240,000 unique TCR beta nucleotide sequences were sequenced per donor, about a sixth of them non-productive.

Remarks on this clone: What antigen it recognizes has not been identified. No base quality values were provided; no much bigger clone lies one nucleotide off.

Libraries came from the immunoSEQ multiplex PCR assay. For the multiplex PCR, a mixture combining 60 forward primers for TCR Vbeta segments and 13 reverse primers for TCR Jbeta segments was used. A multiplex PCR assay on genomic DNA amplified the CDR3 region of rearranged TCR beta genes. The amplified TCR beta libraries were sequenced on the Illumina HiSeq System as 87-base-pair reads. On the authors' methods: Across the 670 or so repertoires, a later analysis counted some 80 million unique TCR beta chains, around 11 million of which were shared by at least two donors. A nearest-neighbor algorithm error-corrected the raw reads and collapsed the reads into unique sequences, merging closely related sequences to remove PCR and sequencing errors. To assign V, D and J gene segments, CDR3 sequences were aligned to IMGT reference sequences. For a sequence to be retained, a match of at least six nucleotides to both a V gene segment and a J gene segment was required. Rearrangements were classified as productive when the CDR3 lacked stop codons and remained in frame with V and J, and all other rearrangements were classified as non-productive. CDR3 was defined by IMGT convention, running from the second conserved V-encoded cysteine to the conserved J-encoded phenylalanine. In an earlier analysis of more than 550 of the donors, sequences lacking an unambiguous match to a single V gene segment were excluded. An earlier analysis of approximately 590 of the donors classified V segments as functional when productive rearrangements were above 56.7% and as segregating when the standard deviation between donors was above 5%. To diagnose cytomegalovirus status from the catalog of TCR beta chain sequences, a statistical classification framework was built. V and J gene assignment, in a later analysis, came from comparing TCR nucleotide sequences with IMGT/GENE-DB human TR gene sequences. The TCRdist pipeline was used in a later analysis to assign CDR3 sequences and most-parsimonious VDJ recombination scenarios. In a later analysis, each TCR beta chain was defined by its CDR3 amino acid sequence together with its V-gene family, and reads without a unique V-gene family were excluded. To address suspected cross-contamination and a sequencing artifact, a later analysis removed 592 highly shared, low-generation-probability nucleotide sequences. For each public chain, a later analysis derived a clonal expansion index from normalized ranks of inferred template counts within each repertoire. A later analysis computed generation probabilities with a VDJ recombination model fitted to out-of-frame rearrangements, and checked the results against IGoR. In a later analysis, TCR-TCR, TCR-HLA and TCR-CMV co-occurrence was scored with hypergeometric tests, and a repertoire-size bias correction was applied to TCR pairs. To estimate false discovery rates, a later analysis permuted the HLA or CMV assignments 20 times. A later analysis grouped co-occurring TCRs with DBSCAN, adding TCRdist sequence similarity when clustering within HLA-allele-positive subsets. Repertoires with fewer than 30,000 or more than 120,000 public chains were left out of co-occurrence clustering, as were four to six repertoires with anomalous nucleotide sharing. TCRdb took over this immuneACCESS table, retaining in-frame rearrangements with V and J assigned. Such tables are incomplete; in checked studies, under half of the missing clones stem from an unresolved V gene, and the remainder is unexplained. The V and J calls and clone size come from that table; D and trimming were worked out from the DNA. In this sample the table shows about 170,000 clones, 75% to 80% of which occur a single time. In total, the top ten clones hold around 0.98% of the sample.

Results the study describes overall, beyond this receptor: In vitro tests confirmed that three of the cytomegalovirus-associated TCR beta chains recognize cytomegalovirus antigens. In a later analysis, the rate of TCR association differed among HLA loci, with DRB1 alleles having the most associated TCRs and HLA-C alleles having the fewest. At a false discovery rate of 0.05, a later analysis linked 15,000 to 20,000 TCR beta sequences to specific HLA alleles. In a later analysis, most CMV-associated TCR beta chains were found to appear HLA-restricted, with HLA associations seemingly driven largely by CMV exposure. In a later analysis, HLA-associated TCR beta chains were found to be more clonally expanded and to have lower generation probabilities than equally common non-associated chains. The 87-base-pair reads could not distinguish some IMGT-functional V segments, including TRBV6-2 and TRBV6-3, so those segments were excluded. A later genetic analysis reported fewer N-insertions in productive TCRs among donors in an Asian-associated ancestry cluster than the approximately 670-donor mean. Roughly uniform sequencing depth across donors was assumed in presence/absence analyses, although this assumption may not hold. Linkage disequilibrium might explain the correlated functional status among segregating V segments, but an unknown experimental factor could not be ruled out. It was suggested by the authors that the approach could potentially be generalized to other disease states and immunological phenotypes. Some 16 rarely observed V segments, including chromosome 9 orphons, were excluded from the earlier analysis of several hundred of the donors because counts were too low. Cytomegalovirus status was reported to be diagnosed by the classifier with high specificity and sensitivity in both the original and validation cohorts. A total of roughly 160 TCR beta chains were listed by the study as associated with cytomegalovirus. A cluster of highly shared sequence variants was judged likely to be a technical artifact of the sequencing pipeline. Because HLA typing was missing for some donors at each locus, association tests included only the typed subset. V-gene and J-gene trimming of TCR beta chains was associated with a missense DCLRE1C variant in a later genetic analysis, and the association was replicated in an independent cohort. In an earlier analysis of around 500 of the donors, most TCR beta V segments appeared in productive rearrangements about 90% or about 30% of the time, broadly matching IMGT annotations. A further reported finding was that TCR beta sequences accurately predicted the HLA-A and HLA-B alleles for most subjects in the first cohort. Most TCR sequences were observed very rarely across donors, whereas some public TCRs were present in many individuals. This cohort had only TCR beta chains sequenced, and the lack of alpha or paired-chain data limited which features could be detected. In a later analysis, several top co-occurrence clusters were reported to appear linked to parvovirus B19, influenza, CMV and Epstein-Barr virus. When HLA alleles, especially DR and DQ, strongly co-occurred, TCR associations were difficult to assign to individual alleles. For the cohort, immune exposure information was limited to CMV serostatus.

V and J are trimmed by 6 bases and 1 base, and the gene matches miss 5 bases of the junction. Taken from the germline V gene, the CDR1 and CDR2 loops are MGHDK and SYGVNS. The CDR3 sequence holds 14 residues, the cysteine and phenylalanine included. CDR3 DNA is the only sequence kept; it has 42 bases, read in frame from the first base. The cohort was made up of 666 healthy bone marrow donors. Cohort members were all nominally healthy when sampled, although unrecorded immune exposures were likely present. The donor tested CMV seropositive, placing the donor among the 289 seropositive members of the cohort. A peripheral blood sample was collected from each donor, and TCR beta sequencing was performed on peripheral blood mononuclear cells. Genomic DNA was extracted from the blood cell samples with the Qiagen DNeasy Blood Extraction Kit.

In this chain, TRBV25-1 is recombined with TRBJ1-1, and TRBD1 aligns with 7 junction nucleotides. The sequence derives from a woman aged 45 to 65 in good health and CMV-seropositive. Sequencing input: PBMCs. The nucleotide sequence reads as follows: TGTGCCAGCAGCACAGGGGTGGGGAACACTGAAGCTTTCTTT. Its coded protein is CASSTGVGNTEAFF.